This record looks at one TCR beta chain sequence and its context. The sample is drawn from a study of blood T cell repertoires in COVID-19. The data were produced by immunoSEQ multiplex PCR, yet TCRdb's version contains in-frame clones alone and is incomplete. The table has about 52,000 clones, more than 75% seen once. The CDR3 totals 16 residues. Trimming took off 4 bases at V and 0 bases at J, with 13 bases between the two ends. CDR1 is MNHEY, CDR2 SVGAGI, per germline. This TCR was recovered from a human donor with active COVID-19. The donor label of this sample is uncertain. Sample: peripheral blood. This chain joins TRBV6-5 and TRBJ2-1, with D maybe TRBD1 (6 bases). CDR3: CASSWEGQSSYNEQFF. For the CDR3, the DNA is TGTGCCAGCAGTTGGGAAGGACAGAGCTCCTACAATGAGCAGTTCTTC.